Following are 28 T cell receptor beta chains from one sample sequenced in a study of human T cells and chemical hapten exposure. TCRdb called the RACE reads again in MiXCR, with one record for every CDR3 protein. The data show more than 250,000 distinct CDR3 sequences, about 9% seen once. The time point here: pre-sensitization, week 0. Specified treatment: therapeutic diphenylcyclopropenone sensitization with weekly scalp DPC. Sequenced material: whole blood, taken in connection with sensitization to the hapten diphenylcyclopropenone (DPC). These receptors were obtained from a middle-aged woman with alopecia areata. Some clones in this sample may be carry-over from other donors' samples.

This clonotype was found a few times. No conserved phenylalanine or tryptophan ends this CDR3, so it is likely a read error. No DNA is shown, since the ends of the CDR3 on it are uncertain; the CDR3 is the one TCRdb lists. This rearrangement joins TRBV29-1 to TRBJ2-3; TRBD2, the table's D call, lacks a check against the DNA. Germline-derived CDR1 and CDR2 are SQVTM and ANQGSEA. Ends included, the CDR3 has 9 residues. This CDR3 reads CSVQAGGLV.

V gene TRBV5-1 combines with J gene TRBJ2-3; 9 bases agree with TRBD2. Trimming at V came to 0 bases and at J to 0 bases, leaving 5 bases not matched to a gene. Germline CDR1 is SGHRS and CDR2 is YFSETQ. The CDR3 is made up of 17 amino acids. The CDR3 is CASSLVPSGASTDTQYF. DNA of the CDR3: TGCGCCAGCAGCTTGGTTCCTAGCGGGGCTAGCACAGATACGCAGTATTTT. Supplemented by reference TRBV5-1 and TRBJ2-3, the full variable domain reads KAGVTQTPRYLIKTRGQQVTLSCSPISGHRSVSWYQQTPGQGLQFLFEYFSETQRNKGNFPGRFSGRQFSNSRSEMNVSTLELGDSALYLCASSLVPSGASTDTQYFGPGTRLTVL.

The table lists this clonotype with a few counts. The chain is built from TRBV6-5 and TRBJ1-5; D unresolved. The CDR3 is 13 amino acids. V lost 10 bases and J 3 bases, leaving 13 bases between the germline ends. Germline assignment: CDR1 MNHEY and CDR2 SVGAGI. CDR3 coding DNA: TGTGCCACCAGCGGACCGAACAATCAGCCCCAGCATTTT. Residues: CATSGPNNQPQHF.

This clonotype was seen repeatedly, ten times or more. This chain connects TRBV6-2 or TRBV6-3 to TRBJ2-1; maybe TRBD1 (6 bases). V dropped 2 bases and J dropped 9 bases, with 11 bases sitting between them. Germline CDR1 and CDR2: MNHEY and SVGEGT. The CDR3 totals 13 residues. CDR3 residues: CASSYLDRSEQFF. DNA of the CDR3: TGTGCCAGCAGTTACCTAGACAGGAGTGAGCAGTTCTTC.

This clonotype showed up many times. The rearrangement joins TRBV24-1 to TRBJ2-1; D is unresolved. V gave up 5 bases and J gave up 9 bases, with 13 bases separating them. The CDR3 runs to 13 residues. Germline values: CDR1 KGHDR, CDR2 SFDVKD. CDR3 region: CATSANRWGEQFF. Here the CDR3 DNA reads TGTGCCACCAGTGCTAACCGGTGGGGTGAGCAGTTCTTC.

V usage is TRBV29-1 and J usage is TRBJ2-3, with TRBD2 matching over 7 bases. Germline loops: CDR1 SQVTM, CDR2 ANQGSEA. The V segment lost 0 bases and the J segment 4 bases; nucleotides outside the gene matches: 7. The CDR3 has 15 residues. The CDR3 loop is CSVEESGGRADTQYF. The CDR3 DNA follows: TGCAGCGTTGAAGAGTCGGGGGGTAGGGCAGATACGCAGTATTTT.

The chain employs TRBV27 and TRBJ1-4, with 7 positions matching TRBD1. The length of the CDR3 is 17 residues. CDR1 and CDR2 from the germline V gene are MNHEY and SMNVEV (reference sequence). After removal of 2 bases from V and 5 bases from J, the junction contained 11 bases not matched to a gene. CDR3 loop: CASSLDDRALLNEKLFF. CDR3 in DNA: TGTGCCAGCAGTTTAGATGACAGGGCTCTCCTAAATGAAAAACTGTTTTTT. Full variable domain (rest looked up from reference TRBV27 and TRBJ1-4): EAQVTQNPRYLITVTGKKLTVTCSQNMNHEYMSWYRQDPGLGLRQIYYSMNVEVTDKGDVPEGYKVSRKEKRNFPLILESPSPNQTSLYFCASSLDDRALLNEKLFFGSGTQLSVL.

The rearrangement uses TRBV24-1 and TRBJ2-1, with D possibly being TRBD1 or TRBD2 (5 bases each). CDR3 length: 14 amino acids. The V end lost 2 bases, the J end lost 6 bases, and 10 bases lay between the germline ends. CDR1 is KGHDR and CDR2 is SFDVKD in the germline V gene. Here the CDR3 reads CATSDSGRTNEQFF. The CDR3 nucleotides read TGTGCCACCAGTGATTCGGGACGTACCAATGAGCAGTTCTTC.

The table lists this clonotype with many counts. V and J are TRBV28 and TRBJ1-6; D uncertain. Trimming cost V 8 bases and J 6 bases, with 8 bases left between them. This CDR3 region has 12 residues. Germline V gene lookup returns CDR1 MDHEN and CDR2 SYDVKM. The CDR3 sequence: CASGTGNSPLHF. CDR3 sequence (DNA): TGTGCCAGCGGAACGGGTAATTCACCCCTCCACTTT. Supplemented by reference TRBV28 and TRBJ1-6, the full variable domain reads DVKVTQSSRYLVKRTGEKVFLECVQDMDHENMFWYRQDPGLGLRLIYFSYDVKMKEKGDIPEGYSVSREKKERFSLILESASTNQTSMYLCASGTGNSPLHFGNGTRLTVT.

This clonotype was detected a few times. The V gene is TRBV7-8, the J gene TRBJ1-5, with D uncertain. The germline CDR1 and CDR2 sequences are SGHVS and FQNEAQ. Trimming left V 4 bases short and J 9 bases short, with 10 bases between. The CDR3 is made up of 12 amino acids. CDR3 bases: TGTGCCAGCAGCTCTGGGAACACGCCCCAGCATTTT. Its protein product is CASSSGNTPQHF.

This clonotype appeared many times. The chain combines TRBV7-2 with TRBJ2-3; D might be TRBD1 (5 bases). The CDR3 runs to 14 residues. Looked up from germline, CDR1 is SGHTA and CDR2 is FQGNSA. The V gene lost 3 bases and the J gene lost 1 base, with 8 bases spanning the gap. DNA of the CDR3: TGTGCCAGCAGCTTTGAAGGGGGCACAGATACGCAGTATTTT. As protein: CASSFEGGTDTQYF.

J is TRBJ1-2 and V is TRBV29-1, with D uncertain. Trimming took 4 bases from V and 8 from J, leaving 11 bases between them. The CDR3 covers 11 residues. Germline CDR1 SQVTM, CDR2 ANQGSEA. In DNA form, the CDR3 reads TGCAGCGTTGGAGAGTTTGACGGCTACACCTTC. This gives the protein CSVGEFDGYTF.

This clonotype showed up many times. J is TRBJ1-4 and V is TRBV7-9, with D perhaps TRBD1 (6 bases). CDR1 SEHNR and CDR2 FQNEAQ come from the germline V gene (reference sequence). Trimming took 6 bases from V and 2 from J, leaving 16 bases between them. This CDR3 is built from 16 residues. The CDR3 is CASRRGGFATNEKLFF. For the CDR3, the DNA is TGTGCCAGCAGGAGAGGGGGATTCGCGACTAATGAAAAACTGTTTTTT.

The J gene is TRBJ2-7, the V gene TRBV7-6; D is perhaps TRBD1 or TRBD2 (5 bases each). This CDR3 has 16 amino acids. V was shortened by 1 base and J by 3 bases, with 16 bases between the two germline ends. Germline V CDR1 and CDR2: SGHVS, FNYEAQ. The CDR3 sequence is CASSLVGSRGNYEQYF. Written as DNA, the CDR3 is TGTGCCAGCAGCTTAGTCGGCTCCCGGGGCAACTACGAGCAGTACTTC.

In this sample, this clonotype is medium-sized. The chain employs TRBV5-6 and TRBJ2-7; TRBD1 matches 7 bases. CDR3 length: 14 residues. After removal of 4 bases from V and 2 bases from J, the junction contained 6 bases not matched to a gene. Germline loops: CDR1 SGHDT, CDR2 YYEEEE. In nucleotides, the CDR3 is TGTGCCAGCAGCATCAAGACAGGGACCTACGAGCAGTACTTC. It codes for CASSIKTGTYEQYF.

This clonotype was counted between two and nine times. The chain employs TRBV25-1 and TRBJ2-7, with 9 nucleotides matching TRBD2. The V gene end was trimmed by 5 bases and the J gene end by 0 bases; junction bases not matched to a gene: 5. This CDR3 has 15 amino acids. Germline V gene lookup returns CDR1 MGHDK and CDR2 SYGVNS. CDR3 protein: CASSLSSGDSYEQYF. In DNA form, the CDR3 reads TGTGCCAGCAGTTTGTCTAGCGGGGACTCCTACGAGCAGTACTTC.

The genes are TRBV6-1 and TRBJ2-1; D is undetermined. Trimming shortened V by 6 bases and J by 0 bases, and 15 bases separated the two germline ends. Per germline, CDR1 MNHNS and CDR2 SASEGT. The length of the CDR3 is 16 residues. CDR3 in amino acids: CASSARPPPSYNEQFF. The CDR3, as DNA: TGTGCCAGCAGCGCCCGACCCCCACCCTCCTACAATGAGCAGTTCTTC.

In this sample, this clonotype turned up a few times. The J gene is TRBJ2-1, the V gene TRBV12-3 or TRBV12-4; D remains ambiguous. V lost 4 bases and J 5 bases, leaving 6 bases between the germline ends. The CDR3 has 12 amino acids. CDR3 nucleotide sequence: TGTGCCAGCAGTTCAGACCACAATGAGCAGTTCTTC. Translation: CASSSDHNEQFF.

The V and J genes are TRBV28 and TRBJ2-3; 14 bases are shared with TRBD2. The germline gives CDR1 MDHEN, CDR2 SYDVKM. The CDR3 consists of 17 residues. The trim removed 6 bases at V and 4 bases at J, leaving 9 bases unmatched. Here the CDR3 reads CASSSPGLAGGSDTQYF. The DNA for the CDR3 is TGTGCCAGCAGCTCCCCCGGACTAGCGGGAGGCTCAGATACGCAGTATTTT.

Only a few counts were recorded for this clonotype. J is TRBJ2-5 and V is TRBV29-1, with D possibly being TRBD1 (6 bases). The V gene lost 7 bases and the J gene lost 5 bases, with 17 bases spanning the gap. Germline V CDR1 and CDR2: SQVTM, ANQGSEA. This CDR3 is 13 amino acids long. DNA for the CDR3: TGCAGCGGGAGCCTGCTAAGGGGGGAGACCCAGTACTTC. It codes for CSGSLLRGETQYF. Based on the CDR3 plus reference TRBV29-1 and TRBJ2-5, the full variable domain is SAVISQKPSRDICQRGTSLTIQCQVDSQVTMMFWYRQQPGQSLTLIATANQGSEATYESGFVIDKFPISRPNLTFSTLTVSNMSPEDSSIYLCSGSLLRGETQYFGPGTRLLVL.

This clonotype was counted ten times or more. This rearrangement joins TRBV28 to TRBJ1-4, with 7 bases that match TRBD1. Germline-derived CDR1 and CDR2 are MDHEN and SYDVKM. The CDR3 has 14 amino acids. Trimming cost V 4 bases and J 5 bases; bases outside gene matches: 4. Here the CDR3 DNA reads TGTGCCAGCAGTTCGACAGGGCCAAATGAAAAACTGTTTTTT. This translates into CASSSTGPNEKLFF.

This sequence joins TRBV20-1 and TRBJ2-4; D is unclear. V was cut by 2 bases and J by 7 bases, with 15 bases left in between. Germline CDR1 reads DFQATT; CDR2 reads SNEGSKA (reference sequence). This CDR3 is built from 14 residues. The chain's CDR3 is CSARFSTAGNIQYF. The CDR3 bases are TGCAGTGCTAGATTTTCAACAGCCGGGAACATTCAGTACTTC.

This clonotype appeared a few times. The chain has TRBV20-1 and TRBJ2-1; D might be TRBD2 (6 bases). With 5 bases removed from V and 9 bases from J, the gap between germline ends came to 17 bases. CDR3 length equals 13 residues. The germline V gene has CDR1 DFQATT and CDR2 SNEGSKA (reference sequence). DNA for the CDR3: TGCAGTGCTCCTCCTCTAGCGCGCCTTGAGCAGTTCTTC. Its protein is CSAPPLARLEQFF.

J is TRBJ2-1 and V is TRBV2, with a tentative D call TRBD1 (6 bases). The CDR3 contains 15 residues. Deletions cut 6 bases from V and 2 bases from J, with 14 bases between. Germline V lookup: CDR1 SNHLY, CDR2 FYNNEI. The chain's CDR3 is CASRVRDTTYNEQFF. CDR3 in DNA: TGTGCCAGCAGGGTCCGGGACACCACCTACAATGAGCAGTTCTTC.

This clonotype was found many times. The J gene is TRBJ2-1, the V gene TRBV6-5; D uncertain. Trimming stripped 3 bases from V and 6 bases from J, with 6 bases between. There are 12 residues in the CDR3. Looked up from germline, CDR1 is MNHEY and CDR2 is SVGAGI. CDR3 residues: CASSYLGNEQFF. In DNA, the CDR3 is TGTGCCAGCAGTTATCTGGGCAATGAGCAGTTCTTC.

The CDR3 DNA follows: TGCAGTGCTAGGCACACTAGCGGGAGTCCCGAGCAGTACTTC. This codes for CSARHTSGSPEQYF. The genes are TRBV20-1 and TRBJ2-7; 11 nucleotides line up with TRBD2. Trimming took 3 bases from V and 6 from J; bases not matched to a gene: 7. This CDR3 is 14 amino acids long. CDR1 DFQATT and CDR2 SNEGSKA come from the germline V gene (reference sequence).

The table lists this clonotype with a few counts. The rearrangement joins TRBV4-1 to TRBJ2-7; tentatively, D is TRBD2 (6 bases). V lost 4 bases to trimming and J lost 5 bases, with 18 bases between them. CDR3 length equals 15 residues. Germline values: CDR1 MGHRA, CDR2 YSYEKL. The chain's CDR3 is CASSPLARARDEQYF. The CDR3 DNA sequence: TGCGCCAGCAGCCCCCTAGCGAGAGCTCGGGACGAGCAGTACTTC.

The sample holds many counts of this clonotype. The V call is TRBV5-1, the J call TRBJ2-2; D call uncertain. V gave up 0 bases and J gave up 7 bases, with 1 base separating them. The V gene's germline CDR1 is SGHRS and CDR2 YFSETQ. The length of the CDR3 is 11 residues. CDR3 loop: CASSLDGELFF. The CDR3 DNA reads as TGCGCCAGCAGCTTGGACGGGGAGCTGTTTTTT.